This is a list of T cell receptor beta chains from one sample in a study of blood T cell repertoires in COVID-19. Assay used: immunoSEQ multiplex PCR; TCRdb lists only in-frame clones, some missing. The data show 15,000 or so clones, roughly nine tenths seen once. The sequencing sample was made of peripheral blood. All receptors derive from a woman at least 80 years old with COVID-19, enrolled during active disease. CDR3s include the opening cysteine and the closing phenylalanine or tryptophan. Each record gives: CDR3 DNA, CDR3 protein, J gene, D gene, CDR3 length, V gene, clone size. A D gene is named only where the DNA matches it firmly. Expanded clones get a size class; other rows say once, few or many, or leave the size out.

TGTGCCAGCGGCCAGGGGGGTGCTTTCTTT | CASGQGGAFF | TRBJ1-1 | TRBD1 | 10 | TRBV12-3/TRBV12-4 | .
TGTGCCAGCAGATCCGACAGCGAAAAACTGTTTTTT | CASRSDSEKLFF | TRBJ1-4 | . | 12 | TRBV12-3/TRBV12-4 | .
TGTGCCAGCAGCTTAGCAGGGACAGGGTACCACGAGCAGTACTTC | CASSLAGTGYHEQYF | TRBJ2-7 | TRBD1 | 15 | TRBV13 | .
TGTGCCAGCAGCACCGGGACAGGGTACACTGAAGCTTTCTTT | CASSTGTGYTEAFF | TRBJ1-1 | TRBD1 | 14 | TRBV11-2 | .
TGTGCCAGCAGCAAGGGGGCAGGGGGCAGATCTGGAAACACCATATATTTT | CASSKGAGGRSGNTIYF | TRBJ1-3 | TRBD1 | 17 | TRBV5-4 | .
TGTGCCAGCAGTTACGGGGCGGGAGGGCCGGAGGAGCTGTTTTTT | CASSYGAGGPEELFF | TRBJ2-2 | TRBD2 | 15 | TRBV6-6 | .
TGTGCCACCAGTGATCCGGGGGTCGGTACGCAGTATTTT | CATSDPGVGTQYF | TRBJ2-3 | . | 13 | TRBV24-1 | .
TGCGCCAGCAGTCTGCTCGGGATAAACTATGGCTACACCTTC | CASSLLGINYGYTF | TRBJ1-2 | . | 14 | TRBV23-1 | once
TGCGCCAGCAGTCATGGACTTGAGGCCTACGAGCAGTACTTC | CASSHGLEAYEQYF | TRBJ2-7 | . | 14 | TRBV4-3 | .
TGTGCCAGCAGCAAAGAAAGAGACAGGGGCTCTCACACAGATACGCAGTATTTT | CASSKERDRGSHTDTQYF | TRBJ2-3 | . | 18 | TRBV21-1 | few
TGTGCCAGCAGCTTGGACTGGACAAATTCCTACGAGCAGTACTTC | CASSLDWTNSYEQYF | TRBJ2-7 | . | 15 | TRBV5-4 | .
TGTGCCAGTAGTATACAGGCTGCCTATGGCTACACCTTC | CASSIQAAYGYTF | TRBJ1-2 | . | 13 | TRBV19 | .
TGCGCCGCGCGTGAGCCCTCCACAGATACGCAGTATTTT | CAAREPSTDTQYF | TRBJ2-3 | . | 13 | TRBV5-1 | .
TGTGCCAGCAGCCAAAACAGGGGGGAAGAGACCCAGTACTTC | CASSQNRGEETQYF | TRBJ2-5 | TRBD1 | 14 | TRBV3-1/TRBV3-2 | .
TGCGCCAGCAGCTTCGGACAAAACACCGGGGAGCTGTTTTTT | CASSFGQNTGELFF | TRBJ2-2 | . | 14 | TRBV5-1 | .
TGTGCCAGCAGTTACCCATCAGCGGGGGTCTCCTACAATGAGCAGTTCTTC | CASSYPSAGVSYNEQFF | TRBJ2-1 | TRBD2 | 17 | TRBV6-2/TRBV6-3 | .
TGTGCCAGCAGCTTTGTACCGGGACAGGGGGCGGGAGAGACCCAGTACTTC | CASSFVPGQGAGETQYF | TRBJ2-5 | TRBD1 | 17 | TRBV7-2 | .
TGTGCCAGCAGCTACCCCCGGGACAGGGGGGAGACCCAGTACTTC | CASSYPRDRGETQYF | TRBJ2-5 | TRBD1 | 15 | TRBV5-4 | .
TGTGCCACCAGTGATTCCTCCGAGGTTGGGACAGGGGCAAATACGCAGTATTTT | CATSDSSEVGTGANTQYF | TRBJ2-3 | TRBD1 | 18 | TRBV24-1 | .
TGTGCCAGCAGCGTATGGGGCGGGGGGATCGATGAGCAGTTCTTC | CASSVWGGGIDEQFF | TRBJ2-1 | TRBD2 | 15 | TRBV9 | few
TGTGCCAGCAGTCCCGTCGGAGCCACAACTAATGAAAAACTGTTTTTT | CASSPVGATTNEKLFF | TRBJ1-4 | . | 16 | TRBV7-9 | .
TGTGCCACCGCCCACGCGAGGGGGCGGAACAATGAGCAGTTCTTC | CATAHARGRNNEQFF | TRBJ2-1 | TRBD1 | 15 | TRBV24-1 | .
TGCAGTGCTAGTCTCAGGGGCGGCTATGGCTACACCTTC | CSASLRGGYGYTF | TRBJ1-2 | . | 13 | TRBV20-1 | .
TGCGCCAGCAGCTCCGGACTAGCGGATTACAATGAGCAGTTCTTC | CASSSGLADYNEQFF | TRBJ2-1 | TRBD2 | 15 | TRBV4-3 | .
TGTGCCAGCAGCCGGACGAAATTAGCGGGAGCCTTCAATGAGCAGTTCTTC | CASSRTKLAGAFNEQFF | TRBJ2-1 | TRBD2 | 17 | TRBV7-2 | .
TGTGCCAGCAGCCCGGGTCCTACCGGGACAGCGTATCAAGAGACCCAGTACTTC | CASSPGPTGTAYQETQYF | TRBJ2-5 | TRBD1 | 18 | TRBV28 | few
TGTGCCAGCAGTTACCCCGAGTGGGCCAGGGGGCTTGACTATGGCTACACCTTC | CASSYPEWARGLDYGYTF | TRBJ1-2 | TRBD1 | 18 | TRBV6-2/TRBV6-3 | .
TGTGCCAGCAGCTTTAGGGGGGGGGCGAATCAGCCCCAGCATTTT | CASSFRGGANQPQHF | TRBJ1-5 | . | 15 | TRBV28 | .
TGTGCCAGCAGTATCCTCCGACAGGGACGGTACACTGAAGCTTTCTTT | CASSILRQGRYTEAFF | TRBJ1-1 | TRBD1 | 16 | TRBV27 | .
TGTGCCAGCTCACCTGCCAGGGACTACGAGCAGTACTTC | CASSPARDYEQYF | TRBJ2-7 | . | 13 | TRBV18 | .
TGTGCCAGCAGCTTAGCATGGGGAGTCGCCTACGAGCAGTACTTC | CASSLAWGVAYEQYF | TRBJ2-7 | . | 15 | TRBV7-6 | .
TGTGCCAGCAGCCAAGACGGACGGCAGGGGTTTAATTCACCCCTCCACTTT | CASSQDGRQGFNSPLHF | TRBJ1-6 | . | 17 | TRBV14 | .
TGTGCCAGTAGTCGGGCAGGGTCCGACGAGCAGTACTTC | CASSRAGSDEQYF | TRBJ2-7 | . | 13 | TRBV19 | .
TGTGCCAGCAGCTCGGGATCTTCTCACACAGATACGCAGTATTTT | CASSSGSSHTDTQYF | TRBJ2-3 | . | 15 | TRBV7-3 | .
TGTGCCAGCAGCTTCACAGGGGGGTACGGGGCCAACGTCCTGACTTTC | CASSFTGGYGANVLTF | TRBJ2-6 | TRBD1 | 16 | TRBV7-2 | once
TGTGCCAGCAGTCCTAACGAAGGGGCGAACACTGAAGCTTTCTTT | CASSPNEGANTEAFF | TRBJ1-1 | . | 15 | TRBV6-5 | .
TGTGCCAGTAGCAAACTAGCGGGAGGCCCCTACGAGCAGTACTTC | CASSKLAGGPYEQYF | TRBJ2-7 | TRBD2 | 15 | TRBV19 | once
TGCAGCGTTCTAGAGGGTCAGCTTAGCACAGATACGCAGTATTTT | CSVLEGQLSTDTQYF | TRBJ2-3 | . | 15 | TRBV29-1 | .
TGTGCCAGTAGTAGCCCGGGACAGCAGGGTAATGAGCAGTTCTTC | CASSSPGQQGNEQFF | TRBJ2-1 | TRBD1 | 15 | TRBV19 | .
TGTGCCAGCAGCTGGAGGGTGGGGCAAGTCTCTGGAAACACCATATATTTT | CASSWRVGQVSGNTIYF | TRBJ1-3 | . | 17 | TRBV5-5 | .
TGTGCCAGCAGCCTCCGGACAGGGTCAAACACTGAAGCTTTCTTT | CASSLRTGSNTEAFF | TRBJ1-1 | TRBD1 | 15 | TRBV7-9 | .
TGTGCCAGCAGTTTTGGGGGCACCTACGAGCAGTACTTC | CASSFGGTYEQYF | TRBJ2-7 | . | 13 | TRBV28 | .
TGCGCCAGCAGCTTGGTCTTGAACACTGAAGCTTTCTTT | CASSLVLNTEAFF | TRBJ1-1 | . | 13 | TRBV5-1 | .
TGTGCCAGCAGTGAAGTTTACCGGAATGAAAAACTGTTTTTT | CASSEVYRNEKLFF | TRBJ1-4 | . | 14 | TRBV6-1 | .
TGTGCCACCCAGTGGGGGGGGTTAAATCAGCCCCAGCATTTT | CATQWGGLNQPQHF | TRBJ1-5 | . | 14 | TRBV10-3 | .
TGCAGCGTTGAAGATACAGGGGGCCAAGAGACCCAGTACTTC | CSVEDTGGQETQYF | TRBJ2-5 | TRBD1 | 14 | TRBV29-1 | .
TGTGCCAGCGGCGATGGGGACAGATCCTACAATGAGCAGTTCTTC | CASGDGDRSYNEQFF | TRBJ2-1 | TRBD1 | 15 | TRBV9 | .
TGTGCCAGCAGTTACTCGTCAGGGGGTAGCAATCAGCCCCAGCATTTT | CASSYSSGGSNQPQHF | TRBJ1-5 | TRBD1 | 16 | TRBV6-6 | .
TGTGCCAGTGAGGACAGGTACCGTCAGCCCCAGCATTTT | CASEDRYRQPQHF | TRBJ1-5 | TRBD1 | 13 | TRBV19 | .
TGTGCCAGCATAAGGGGACAGGTCTCTGGAAACACCATATATTTT | CASIRGQVSGNTIYF | TRBJ1-3 | TRBD1 | 15 | TRBV2 | .
TGTGCCAGCAGCCAAGGGGGTAGCGGGAGGGCAAGCACAGATACGCAGTATTTT | CASSQGGSGRASTDTQYF | TRBJ2-3 | TRBD2 | 18 | TRBV3-1/TRBV3-2 | .
TGTGCCAGCAGCCGCGGGGCGAGGCTAGACCAAGAGACCCAGTACTTC | CASSRGARLDQETQYF | TRBJ2-5 | . | 16 | TRBV7-2 | once